This T cell receptor beta chain was profiled in a study of OX40 agonist ivuxolimab in advanced cancers. At the level of the whole study: The costimulatory receptor OX40 (CD134) was targeted by ivuxolimab, a fully human IgG2 agonistic monoclonal antibody. Intravenous ivuxolimab was administered to patients every 2 weeks at six dose levels: 0.01, 0.1, 0.3, 1.5, 3 and 10 mg/kg. Peripheral TCRbeta sequencing aimed to test whether ivuxolimab altered TCR sequence diversity and caused clonal T-cell expansion. The monotherapy dose-escalation portion (N of about 52 patients) of the phase I ivuxolimab trial is reported in the paper. Among the roughly 54 dose-escalation patients, about 20 had hepatocellular carcinoma, around 15 melanoma, 9 renal cell carcinoma and 9 head and neck cancer. In the dose-escalation cohort, around four fifths of patients were male, and the mean age was around 60 years, with a range of about 23 to 90. Patients were allowed to have had prior anti-PD-1, anti-PD-L1 or anti-CTLA-4 therapy, and 40% of the dose-escalation patients had been treated with checkpoint inhibitors. Partial responses occurred in three dose-escalation patients: two with cutaneous melanoma and one with hepatocellular carcinoma.

The trial excluded patients who had a history of autoimmune disease or were on systemic immunosuppression. Peripheral blood for TCR sequencing was collected from all dose cohorts at baseline, on cycle 4 day 1, and on cycle 7 day 1. The samples were drawn from a first-in-human, open-label, multicenter phase I dose-escalation trial of ivuxolimab. The trial enrolled adults with locally advanced or metastatic head and neck squamous cell, hepatocellular, melanoma or renal cell carcinoma. CD4+ and CD8+ T cells were sorted separately from peripheral blood before TCR sequencing. The research as a whole found: After ivuxolimab, CD8+ T cells had more expanded clones than CD4+ T cells on average. Clonal expansion of both CD4+ and CD8+ blood T cells was observed from baseline to week 6 at doses 0.1 to 3.0 mg/kg. Antigen specificity was not determined for the clonally expanded peripheral T cells. Low levels of normalized T-cell clonal expansion were also seen in some nonresponding patients. Partial responders in the 0.1-3.0 mg/kg groups had among the lowest normalized peripheral clonal expansion, especially among CD8+ T cells.

From cysteine to phenylalanine, the CDR3 is 14 amino acids long. Only the CDR3 portion is preserved as DNA: 42 bases, with reading frame beginning at the first base. V and J lose 0 bases and 6 bases, and a span of 13 bases separates them. The germline V gene provides CDR1 SGHTS and CDR2 YDEGEE. On this clone itself: Its recognized antigen is unknown. No base quality information exists; no much larger clone differs at one position.

Genomic DNA was isolated from the sorted cells so that the TCRbeta CDR3 region could be sequenced. The immunoSEQ Assay was used to sequence the TCRbeta CDR3 regions. As stored in TCRdb, this immuneACCESS dataset retains in-frame rearrangements with V and J assigned. A fraction of the clones does not appear; measured against another copy, unresolved V genes explain less than half of the discrepancy, and the remainder lacks a known reason. This sample holds about 74,000 clones; about 93% were observed only once. Approximately 6% of the sample belongs to the ten largest clones. The sequence links TRBV5-8 to TRBJ2-7, with no confident D gene call. The sequence was obtained from an adult with an advanced solid tumor such as melanoma, head and neck, liver or kidney cancer. Sample: CD4+ or CD8+ T cells sorted from blood, taken in a trial of the OX40 agonist ivuxolimab. CDR3 region: CASSLEWDDSEQYF. In nucleotide form, the sequence is TGTGCCAGCAGCTTGGAGTGGGATGATAGCGAGCAGTACTTC.